What follows is one T cell receptor (beta chain) and its context. Assay used: immunoSEQ multiplex PCR; TCRdb lists only in-frame clones, some missing. The sample has around 95,000 clones; around 89% are singletons. This specimen comes from a study of OX40 agonist ivuxolimab in advanced cancers. The sequencing used CD4+ or CD8+ T cells sorted from blood, collected in a trial of the OX40 agonist ivuxolimab. The clonotype was recovered from an adult with an advanced solid tumor such as melanoma, head and neck, liver or kidney cancer.

The chain's CDR3 is CASSFRGPDEKLFF. CDR3 bases: TGCGCCAGCAGCTTCAGGGGGCCGGATGAAAAACTGTTTTTT. The chain employs TRBV5-1 and TRBJ1-4, with 8 bases matching TRBD1. The CDR3 covers 14 residues. Looked up from germline, CDR1 is SGHRS and CDR2 is YFSETQ. Trimming removed 2 bases from V and 6 bases from J; junction bases left unmatched: 3. Full variable domain (missing parts from reference TRBV5-1 and TRBJ1-4): KAGVTQTPRYLIKTRGQQVTLSCSPISGHRSVSWYQQTPGQGLQFLFEYFSETQRNKGNFPGRFSGRQFSNSRSEMNVSTLELGDSALYLCASSFRGPDEKLFFGSGTQLSVL.